Below, one TCR beta chain is given with its context. Its target is unknown. The data are from a study of shared clonotypes between healthy human individuals. Whole-study results and caveats: When naive CD4 clonotypes were compared across several donors, 4% to 6.5% were shared. Non-shared clonotypes showed lower generation probabilities than clonotypes common to all four donors.

Data came from immunoSEQ multiplex PCR; TCRdb stores just in-frame clones and leaves some out. Among more than 900,000 clones listed, around 78% were seen once. CDR1 and CDR2 (germline): KGHSH, LQKENI. The V end was cut by 1 base, the J end by 8 bases, with 15 bases between. There are 15 residues in the CDR3. The chain combines TRBV18 with TRBJ2-4; perhaps TRBD2 as D (7 bases). The receptor's source is a man aged 18 to 29 in good health. Some clones in this sample may be carry-over from other donors' samples. The specimen was memory CD4+ T cells from PBMCs. Subset meaning: CD45RA-negative fraction. CDR3 DNA sequence: TGTGCCAGCTCACCACTTCATCGGGGGGCAGACATTCAGTACTTC. Its translation is CASSPLHRGADIQYF.